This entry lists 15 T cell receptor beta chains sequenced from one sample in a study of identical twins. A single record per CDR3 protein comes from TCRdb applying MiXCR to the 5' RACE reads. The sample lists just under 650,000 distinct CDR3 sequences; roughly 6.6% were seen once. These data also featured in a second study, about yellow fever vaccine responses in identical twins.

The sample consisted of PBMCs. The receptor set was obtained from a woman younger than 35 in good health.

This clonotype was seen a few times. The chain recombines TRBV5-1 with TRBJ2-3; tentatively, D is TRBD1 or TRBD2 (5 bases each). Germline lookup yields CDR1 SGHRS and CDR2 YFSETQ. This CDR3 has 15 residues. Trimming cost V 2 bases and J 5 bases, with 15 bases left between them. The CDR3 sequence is CASSLRTYQGDTQYF. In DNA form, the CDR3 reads TGCGCCAGCAGCTTAAGGACTTACCAGGGAGATACGCAGTATTTT.

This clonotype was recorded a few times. DNA of the CDR3: TGTGCCACCAGTGATCCCCGTACCCTCCAGCAGTTCTTC. Encoded protein: CATSDPRTLQQFF. The rearrangement links TRBV24-1 to TRBJ2-1; D remains unclear. The CDR3 spans 13 residues. The V end lost 3 bases, the J end lost 11 bases, and 13 bases lay between the germline ends. The germline V gene has CDR1 KGHDR and CDR2 SFDVKD.

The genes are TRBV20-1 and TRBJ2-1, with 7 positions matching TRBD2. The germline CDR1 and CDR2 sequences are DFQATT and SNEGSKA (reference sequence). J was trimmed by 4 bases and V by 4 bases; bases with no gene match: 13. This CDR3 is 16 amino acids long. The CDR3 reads CSATNVAGGDYNEQFF. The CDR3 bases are TGCAGTGCTACTAATGTAGCTGGGGGGGATTACAATGAGCAGTTCTTC.

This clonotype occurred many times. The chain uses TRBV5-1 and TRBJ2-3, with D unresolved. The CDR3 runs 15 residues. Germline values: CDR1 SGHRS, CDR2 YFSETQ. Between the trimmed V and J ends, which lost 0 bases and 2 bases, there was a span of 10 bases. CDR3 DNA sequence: TGCGCCAGCAGCTTGGGGACGGCCTACACAGATACGCAGTATTTT. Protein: CASSLGTAYTDTQYF.

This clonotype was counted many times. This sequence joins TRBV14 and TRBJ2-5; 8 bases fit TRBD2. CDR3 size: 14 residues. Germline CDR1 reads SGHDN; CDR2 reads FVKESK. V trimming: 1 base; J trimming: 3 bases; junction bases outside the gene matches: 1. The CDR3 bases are TGTGCCAGCAGCCAAGGGGGACTAGAAGAGACCCAGTACTTC. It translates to CASSQGGLEETQYF.

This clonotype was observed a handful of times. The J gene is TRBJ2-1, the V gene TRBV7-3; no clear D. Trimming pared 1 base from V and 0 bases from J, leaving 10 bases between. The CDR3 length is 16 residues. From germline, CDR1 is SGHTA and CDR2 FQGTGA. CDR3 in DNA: TGTGCCAGCAGCTTAATAGGTCTGAGCTCCTACAATGAGCAGTTCTTC. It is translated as CASSLIGLSSYNEQFF.

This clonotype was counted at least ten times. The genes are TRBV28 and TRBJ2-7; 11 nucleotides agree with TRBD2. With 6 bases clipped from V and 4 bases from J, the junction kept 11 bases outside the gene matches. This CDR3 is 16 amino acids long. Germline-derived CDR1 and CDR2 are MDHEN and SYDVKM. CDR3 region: CASSMITSGSFYEQYF. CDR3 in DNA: TGTGCCAGCAGCATGATTACTAGCGGGAGCTTTTACGAGCAGTACTTC.

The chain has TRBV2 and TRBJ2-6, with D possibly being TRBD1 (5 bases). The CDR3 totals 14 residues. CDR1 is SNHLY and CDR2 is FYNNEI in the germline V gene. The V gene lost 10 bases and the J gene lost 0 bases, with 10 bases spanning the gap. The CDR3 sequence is CAKDKSSGANVLTF. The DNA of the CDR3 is TGTGCCAAGGACAAAAGCTCTGGGGCCAACGTCCTGACTTTC.

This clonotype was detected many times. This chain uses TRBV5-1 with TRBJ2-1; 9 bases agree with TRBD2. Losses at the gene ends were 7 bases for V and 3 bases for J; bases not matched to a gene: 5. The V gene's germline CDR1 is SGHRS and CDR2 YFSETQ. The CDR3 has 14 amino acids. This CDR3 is CASGAGGDYNEQFF. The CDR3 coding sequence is TGCGCCAGCGGAGCGGGAGGAGACTACAATGAGCAGTTCTTC.

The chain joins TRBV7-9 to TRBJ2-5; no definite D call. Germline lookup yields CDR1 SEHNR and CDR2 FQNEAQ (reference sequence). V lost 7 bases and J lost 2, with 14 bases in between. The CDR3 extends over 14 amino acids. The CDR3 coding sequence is TGTGCCAGCACACAAGGTCGCGTGCAAGAGACCCAGTACTTC. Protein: CASTQGRVQETQYF.

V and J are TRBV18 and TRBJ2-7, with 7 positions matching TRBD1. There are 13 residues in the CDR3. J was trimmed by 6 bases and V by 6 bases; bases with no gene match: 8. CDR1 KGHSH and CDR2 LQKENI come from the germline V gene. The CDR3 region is CASSRGQDSEQYV. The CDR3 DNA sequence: TGTGCCAGCTCTCGCGGACAGGACAGCGAGCAGTACGTC.

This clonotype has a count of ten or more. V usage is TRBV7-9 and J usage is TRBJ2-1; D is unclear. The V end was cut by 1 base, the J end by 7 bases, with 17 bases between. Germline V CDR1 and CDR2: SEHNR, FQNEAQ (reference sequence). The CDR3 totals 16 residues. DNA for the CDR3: TGTGCCAGCAGCTTAGAACGGCTAGTAGCTCTAAATGAGCAGTTCTTC. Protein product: CASSLERLVALNEQFF.

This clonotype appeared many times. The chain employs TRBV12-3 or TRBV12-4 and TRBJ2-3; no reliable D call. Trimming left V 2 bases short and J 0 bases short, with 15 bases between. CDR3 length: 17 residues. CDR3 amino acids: CASSLISGLSSTDTQYF. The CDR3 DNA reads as TGTGCCAGCAGTTTAATTTCGGGCCTCTCTAGCACAGATACGCAGTATTTT.

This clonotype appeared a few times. Written as DNA, the CDR3 is TGCAGTGCTAGATCCACGGCGGCCGCAGGACTCCGTTACAATGAGCAGTTCTTC. It encodes CSARSTAAAGLRYNEQFF. The chain carries TRBV20-1 and TRBJ2-1; weak D call: TRBD2 (5 bases). The ends were cut back, 2 bases at V and 4 bases at J, with 24 bases in the middle. The germline CDR1 and CDR2 sequences are DFQATT and SNEGSKA (reference sequence). The length of the CDR3 is 18 residues.

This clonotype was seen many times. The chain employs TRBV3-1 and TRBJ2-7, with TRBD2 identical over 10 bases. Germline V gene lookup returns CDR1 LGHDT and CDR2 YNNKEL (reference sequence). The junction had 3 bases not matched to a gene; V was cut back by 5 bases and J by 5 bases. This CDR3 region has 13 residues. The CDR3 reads CASSALAGDEQYF. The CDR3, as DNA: TGTGCCAGCAGCGCGCTAGCGGGAGACGAGCAGTACTTC.